This TCR beta chain came from a study of blood T cells in healthy people across ages. PCR was performed a second time for about 7 to 12 cycles using a sample-barcoded 5' primer and a J-beta primer mix. Sequencing recovered at least 2.5 million CDR3-containing paired-end reads from each sample. TCRdb re-analysed the 5' RACE reads in MiXCR, keeping a single row per CDR3 protein. The data hold roughly 860,000 distinct CDR3 sequences, with 60% to 80% observed a single time. Trimming shortened V by 0 bases and J by 7 bases, and 19 bases separated the two germline ends. There are 18 residues in the CDR3. The germline V gene encodes CDR1 SEHNR and CDR2 FQNEAQ (reference sequence).

The material sequenced was blood. The V and J genes are TRBV7-9 and TRBJ1-6, with D maybe TRBD1 (6 bases). This TCR came from a man aged 25-40 years in good health. CDR3 nucleotide sequence: TGTGCCAGCAGCTTAGCCATTCGGCAGGGGATATGGAATTCACCCCTCCACTTT. Residues: CASSLAIRQGIWNSPLHF. The variable domain in full, completed from reference TRBV7-9 and TRBJ1-6, reads DTGVSQNPRHKITKRGQNVTFRCDPISEHNRLYWYRQTLGQGPEFLTYFQNEAQLEKSRLLSDRFSAERPKGSFSTLEIQRTEQGDSAMYLCASSLAIRQGIWNSPLHFGNGTRLTVT.